A single sample gave rise to the 4 T cell receptor beta chains below, sequenced in a study of T-cell memory formation after mild COVID-19. TCRdb independently ran MiXCR on the 5' RACE reads; one entry per CDR3 protein. This sample has tens of thousands of distinct CDR3 sequences, with around 15% found just once. The specimen was PBMCs or a T cell subset sorted from them (not recorded which). The receptors come from a man between 18 and 35 years old who had mild COVID-19 (a few samples of this study predate the infection). Cell type and time point are not known.

This clonotype was seen a few times. The chain carries TRBV12-3 or TRBV12-4 and TRBJ2-7; D unclear. This CDR3 is 14 amino acids long. V was shortened by 6 bases and J by 2 bases, with 14 bases between the two germline ends. CDR3 nucleotides: TGTGCCAGCAGCCATTCGGGCCGTGCCTACGAGCAGTACGTC. Translation: CASSHSGRAYEQYV.

A few counts support this clonotype. The chain recombines TRBV4-1 with TRBJ2-3, with D tentatively TRBD2 (6 bases). This CDR3 is 16 amino acids long. Trimming left V 0 bases short and J 4 bases short, with 14 bases between. The germline V gene encodes CDR1 MGHRA and CDR2 YSYEKL. The CDR3 loop is CASSQEGSGLPDTQYF. In DNA, the CDR3 is TGCGCCAGCAGCCAAGAAGGCAGCGGGCTCCCAGATACGCAGTATTTT.

In this sample, this clonotype turned up a few times. The chain couples TRBV29-1 to TRBJ1-1; 10 bases match TRBD1. Trimming cost V 8 bases and J 1 base; bases outside gene matches: 25. CDR3 size: 20 residues. Germline assignment: CDR1 SQVTM and CDR2 ANQGSEA. The CDR3 reads CSTSWALPGQGLLGNTEAFF. CDR3 nucleotide sequence: TGCAGCACCTCTTGGGCGCTGCCGGGACAGGGGCTCCTCGGGAACACTGAAGCTTTCTTT. The whole variable domain, remainder taken from reference TRBV29-1 and TRBJ1-1, is SAVISQKPSRDICQRGTSLTIQCQVDSQVTMMFWYRQQPGQSLTLIATANQGSEATYESGFVIDKFPISRPNLTFSTLTVSNMSPEDSSIYLCSTSWALPGQGLLGNTEAFFGQGTRLTVV.

The J gene is TRBJ1-5, the V gene TRBV6-1; D call uncertain. Trimming took off 4 bases at V and 0 bases at J, with 10 bases between the two ends. CDR1 and CDR2 from the germline V gene are MNHNS and SASEGT. CDR3 length: 15 amino acids. This CDR3 is CASSVPGSSNQPQHF. CDR3 DNA sequence: TGTGCCAGCAGTGTTCCCGGCAGTAGCAATCAGCCCCAGCATTTT.